These T cell receptor beta chains were read from a single sample in a study of blood T cell repertoires in COVID-19. The repertoire was sequenced with immunoSEQ multiplex PCR; TCRdb's copy has only in-frame clones and lacks some. Here the sample spans around 150,000 clones, around four fifths being singletons. The specimen was peripheral blood. These receptors were taken from a woman aged 80 or older with acute or convalescent COVID-19. Each CDR3 is given with its conserved first and last residue. Part of the rows lack a size; the others show once, few, many or a class for expanded clones.

length: 11; V: TRBV28; size: NA; CDR3: CASGGARGAFF
length: 15; V: TRBV18; size: NA; CDR3: CASSAQGGSNEKLFF
length: 20; V: TRBV18; size: NA; CDR3: CASSPSYSGLGLYSNQPQHF
length: 14; V: TRBV7-9; size: few; CDR3: CASSSRENTGELFF
length: 16; V: TRBV19; size: once; CDR3: CASSPHGSAGTDTQYF
length: 17; V: TRBV6-2/TRBV6-3; size: NA; CDR3: CASSYSFGQRSSYEQYF
length: 13; V: TRBV30; size: NA; CDR3: CAWTRDLGREQFF
length: 13; V: TRBV2; size: once; CDR3: CASRSGTGNTIYF
length: 14; V: TRBV5-8; size: NA; CDR3: CASSLGLVADTQYF
length: 15; V: TRBV15; size: few; CDR3: CATSRLLAGVIEQYF
length: 15; V: TRBV4-1; size: NA; CDR3: CASSPPGVGGQPQHF
length: 16; V: TRBV7-9; size: NA; CDR3: CASSARQGQWNHEQYF
length: 15; V: TRBV10-3; size: NA; CDR3: CATGPGTGGEAEAFF
length: 14; V: TRBV2; size: NA; CDR3: CASSGQGGNQPQHF
length: 14; V: TRBV14; size: NA; CDR3: CASSRDTGNSPLHF
length: 14; V: TRBV27; size: NA; CDR3: CASSFGGSFETQYF
length: 16; V: TRBV10-1; size: NA; CDR3: CASSESRQRVNYGYTF
length: 15; V: TRBV7-9; size: NA; CDR3: CASSRPGQGREKLFF
length: 14; V: TRBV11-2; size: NA; CDR3: CASSLDVSSYEQYF
length: 17; V: TRBV3-1/TRBV3-2; size: few; CDR3: CASSQDTGGPSGNTIYF
length: 12; V: TRBV7-9; size: few; CDR3: CASSLYQGEAFF
length: 14; V: TRBV6-5; size: once; CDR3: CASSYKGLRYEQYF
length: 13; V: TRBV9; size: once; CDR3: CASSVLGAGELFF
length: 16; V: TRBV6-2/TRBV6-3; size: NA; CDR3: CASSLLQTSGSNEQFF
length: 15; V: TRBV14; size: NA; CDR3: CASSRGQGITGELFF
length: 16; V: TRBV3-1/TRBV3-2; size: NA; CDR3: CASSQRTGYRPDGYTF
length: 16; V: TRBV10-2; size: NA; CDR3: CASSGGLAGVTYEQYF
length: 14; V: TRBV6-5; size: once; CDR3: CASSGRTPTYEQYF
length: 16; V: TRBV15; size: NA; CDR3: CATRSTGGMRNYGYTF
length: 13; V: TRBV7-9; size: NA; CDR3: CASSLATYNEQFF
length: 16; V: TRBV6-2/TRBV6-3; size: NA; CDR3: CASSLPREVRNNEQFF
length: 14; V: TRBV3-1/TRBV3-2; size: once; CDR3: CASSPRPGGEKLFF
length: 14; V: TRBV5-6; size: few; CDR3: CASSPDDRVYGYTF
length: 14; V: TRBV15; size: NA; CDR3: CATSSRQGHQPQHF
length: 12; V: TRBV7-9; size: few; CDR3: CASGLKDQPQHF
length: 14; V: TRBV9; size: NA; CDR3: CASTPGRGQVEQFF
length: 13; V: TRBV7-9; size: NA; CDR3: CASRVLEDNEQFF
length: 15; V: TRBV5-5; size: NA; CDR3: CASSRDTYSNQPQHF
length: 17; V: TRBV24-1; size: NA; CDR3: CATSDPRDRQSNQPQHF
length: 16; V: TRBV7-8; size: NA; CDR3: CASSPRVGDRGWEQYF
length: 15; V: TRBV7-2; size: NA; CDR3: CASSLGDRELDTQYF
length: 16; V: TRBV10-1; size: NA; CDR3: CASSEQGAGANYGYTF
length: 15; V: TRBV6-5; size: NA; CDR3: CASSYRGASWETQYF
length: 13; V: TRBV21-1; size: NA; CDR3: CASSKDSLTEQYF
length: 13; V: TRBV27; size: few; CDR3: CASRQAVSYGYTF
length: 16; V: TRBV6-5; size: NA; CDR3: CASSYSSRGSSYEQYF